This TCR beta chain was identified in a study of tumor-infiltrating lymphocytes in primary liver carcinoma. Study information: Yields of productive TCRbeta reads ranged from roughly 3.5 to 7.13 million per sample and were similar across tissue types.

This clonotype was counted between two and nine times. They got blood RNA out of unsorted whole blood and also pulled out germline DNA. Priming with a constant-region primer yielded TCR beta cDNA from 450 to 600 ng total RNA. For TCR beta, libraries were produced by three nested multiplex PCR rounds using slightly modified ARM-PCR. The opening two PCR rounds, nine to eleven cycles each, paired TRBV1-TRBV30 forward primers with a C-beta reverse primer. A single record per CDR3 protein comes from TCRdb applying MiXCR to the multiplex PCR reads. The sample includes about 310,000 distinct CDR3 sequences, about 60% of them seen just once. V lost 4 bases to trimming and J lost 4 bases; unmatched junction nucleotides: 8. The CDR3 is 15 residues long. Germline CDR1 is SGHRS and CDR2 is YFSETQ.

The chain is built from TRBV5-1 and TRBJ1-1; 9 bases agree with TRBD1. The receptor comes from a man aged 40-49 years with primary liver carcinoma and hepatitis B virus infection. Material: peripheral blood. The CDR3 bases are TGCGCCAGCAGCCCCCGGGACAGGGAGTTCACTGAAGCTTTCTTT. Translating it yields CASSPRDREFTEAFF.